This entry lists 25 T cell receptor beta chains sequenced from one sample in a study of shared clonotypes between healthy human individuals. Using immunoSEQ multiplex PCR, the repertoire was profiled, and TCRdb retains in-frame clones only, with some absent. The sample contains around 1.1 million clones, roughly 77% of which appear only once. Sample: memory CD4+ T cells from PBMCs. Subset described: CD45RA-negative fraction. The origin of the receptors is a young man in good health. Some clones in this sample may be carry-over from other donors' samples.

This chain uses TRBV19 with TRBJ2-1; D is ambiguous. In germline, CDR1 is LNHDA, CDR2 SQIVND (reference sequence). Between the trimmed V and J ends, which lost 1 base and 6 bases, there was a span of 19 bases. The CDR3 sequence is 17 residues long. CDR3 coding DNA: TGTGCCAGTAGTATAGGGGTCCGGAATGGTGGTAGCAATGAGCAGTTCTTC. Residues: CASSIGVRNGGSNEQFF. Full variable domain (rest looked up from reference TRBV19 and TRBJ2-1): DGGITQSPKYLFRKEGQNVTLSCEQNLNHDAMYWYRQDPGQGLRLIYYSQIVNDFQKGDIAEGYSVSREKKESFPLTVTSAQKNPTAFYLCASSIGVRNGGSNEQFFGPGTRLTVL.

About this clone itself: Other DNA sequences in this specimen translate into the identical CDR3. The J gene is TRBJ2-3, the V gene TRBV7-3; D is perhaps TRBD2 (6 bases). Per the germline V gene, CDR1 is SGHTA and CDR2 is FQGTGA. V dropped 5 bases and J dropped 4 bases, with 10 bases sitting between them. There are 13 residues in the CDR3. The CDR3 spells CASSPTGADTQYF. In nucleotides, the CDR3 is TGTGCCAGCAGCCCCACGGGGGCAGATACGCAGTATTTT.

For this clone: The same CDR3 arises from other DNA sequences in this sample as well. The chain joins TRBV18 to TRBJ2-5, with TRBD1 as a possible D gene (7 bases). This CDR3 region has 13 residues. Per germline, CDR1 KGHSH and CDR2 LQKENI. V lost 6 bases and J lost 2, with 10 bases in between. The CDR3 region is CASSRDRQETQYF. The CDR3 DNA reads TGTGCCAGCTCGCGGGACAGACAAGAGACCCAGTACTTC.

The V gene is TRBV6-5, the J gene TRBJ1-2; 8 bases fit TRBD1. The germline V gene has CDR1 MNHEY and CDR2 SVGAGI. CDR3 length: 14 amino acids. J lost 6 bases, V lost 6 bases, and 9 bases had no gene match. The CDR3 sequence: CASSRDRSFDGYTF. CDR3 coding DNA: TGTGCCAGCAGCCGGGACAGGTCCTTTGATGGCTACACCTTC.

This sequence joins TRBV6-1 and TRBJ1-1; 9 positions agree with TRBD1. There are 15 residues in the CDR3. The germline V gene has CDR1 MNHNS and CDR2 SASEGT. Trimming at V came to 5 bases and at J to 5 bases, leaving 9 bases not matched to a gene. The CDR3 is CASSRSPGQGTEAFF. For the CDR3, the DNA is TGTGCCAGCAGTAGATCGCCGGGACAGGGAACTGAAGCTTTCTTT.

The V and J genes are TRBV28 and TRBJ2-2; 8 bases are shared with TRBD1. In germline, CDR1 is MDHEN, CDR2 SYDVKM. The CDR3 length is 15 residues. V lost 6 bases to trimming and J lost 4 bases; unmatched junction nucleotides: 7. The CDR3 nucleotides are TGTGCCAGCAGGCGGACAGGGTTCGGCACCGGGGAGCTGTTTTTT. Its protein is CASRRTGFGTGELFF. The variable domain in full, with the rest retrieved from reference TRBV28 and TRBJ2-2, is DVKVTQSSRYLVKRTGEKVFLECVQDMDHENMFWYRQDPGLGLRLIYFSYDVKMKEKGDIPEGYSVSREKKERFSLILESASTNQTSMYLCASRRTGFGTGELFFGEGSRLTVL.

This chain links TRBV28 with TRBJ1-1; no firm D call. V lost 2 bases and J lost 1, with 8 bases in between. Germline V lookup: CDR1 MDHEN, CDR2 SYDVKM. The CDR3 length is 14 residues. The DNA of the CDR3 is TGTGCCAGCAGTTTAAGAGGCCCGAACACTGAAGCTTTCTTT. It yields the protein CASSLRGPNTEAFF.

Concerning this clone itself: The same CDR3 can be traced to other DNA sequences in this sample. The rearrangement uses TRBV18 and TRBJ1-1; 7 nucleotides match TRBD1. The length of the CDR3 is 15 residues. Germline CDR1 is KGHSH and CDR2 is LQKENI. The V segment lost 2 bases and the J segment 0 bases; nucleotides outside the gene matches: 3. In DNA form, the CDR3 reads TGTGCCAGCTCACCATTGACAGGGTTGAACACTGAAGCTTTCTTT. This encodes CASSPLTGLNTEAFF.

The chain recombines TRBV6-5 with TRBJ1-1; D gene ambiguous. The V gene lost 5 bases and the J gene lost 0 bases, with 10 bases spanning the gap. This CDR3 spans 14 amino acids. The germline V gene has CDR1 MNHEY and CDR2 SVGAGI. CDR3 in amino acids: CASSLKRMNTEAFF. As DNA, the CDR3 is TGTGCCAGCAGTCTAAAGAGGATGAACACTGAAGCTTTCTTT.

The V call is TRBV6-6, the J call TRBJ2-1; 7 bases match TRBD1. V trimming: 5 bases; J trimming: 5 bases; junction bases outside the gene matches: 3. Germline CDR1 and CDR2: MNHNY and SVGAGI (reference sequence). The CDR3 loop spans 13 amino acids. CDR3 nucleotide sequence: TGTGCCAGCAGTCTGGACAGGAACAATGAGCAGTTCTTC. Its protein product is CASSLDRNNEQFF.

The chain couples TRBV2 to TRBJ2-1, with unresolved D. CDR3 length: 13 residues. Trimming cost V 8 bases and J 4 bases, with 12 bases left between them. Germline V gives CDR1 SNHLY, CDR2 FYNNEI. The chain's CDR3 is CASGQGLYNEQFF. CDR3 bases: TGTGCCAGCGGCCAAGGGCTGTACAATGAGCAGTTCTTC.

This clone was observed a few times. V usage is TRBV6-1 and J usage is TRBJ1-2, with TRBD1 matching 8 bases. CDR3 length: 16 residues. V lost 4 bases and J lost 8; bases outside the gene matches: 15. Germline lookup yields CDR1 MNHNS and CDR2 SASEGT. CDR3 protein: CASSGRGTGESRGYTF. The CDR3 DNA sequence: TGTGCCAGCAGTGGTAGGGGGACAGGCGAGAGTCGGGGCTACACCTTC.

Comment on this clone: A far more abundant clone sits one base away, making this likely a read error. The sample contains more than one DNA sequence encoding this CDR3. V gene TRBV28 combines with J gene TRBJ2-5; D is uncertain. The CDR3 is 11 residues long. Trimming shortened V by 6 bases and J by 2 bases, and 4 bases separated the two germline ends. Germline V CDR1 and CDR2: MDHEN, SYDVKM. Here the CDR3 reads CASSLQETQYF. The CDR3 nucleotides read TGTGCCAGCAGCCTACAAGAGACCCAGTACTTC.

This clone has a count of ten or more. The rearrangement joins TRBV30 to TRBJ1-3; possibly TRBD1 for D (5 bases). This CDR3 contains 15 residues. Germline CDR1 and CDR2: GTSNPN and SVGIG (reference sequence). Trimming took off 0 bases at V and 2 bases at J, with 11 bases between the two ends. The CDR3 reads CAWSVGGATGNTIYF. CDR3 bases: TGTGCCTGGAGTGTGGGAGGGGCTACTGGAAACACCATATATTTT.

A note on this clone: Within the sample, other DNA sequences also encode this same CDR3. This chain connects TRBV7-9 to TRBJ2-2; 9 bases agree with TRBD2. In germline, CDR1 is SEHNR, CDR2 FQNEAQ (reference sequence). Losses at the gene ends were 5 bases for V and 1 base for J; bases not matched to a gene: 2. The CDR3 loop spans 15 amino acids. CDR3 DNA sequence: TGTGCCAGCAGCCTTAGCGGGGGGAACACCGGGGAGCTGTTTTTT. Translated: CASSLSGGNTGELFF.

This clone came up a few times. Different DNA sequences within this sample yield the same CDR3. The chain links TRBV5-1 to TRBJ2-1, with a weak D call TRBD1 (6 bases). With 3 bases removed from V and 7 bases from J, the gap between germline ends came to 8 bases. The germline CDR1 and CDR2 sequences are SGHRS and YFSETQ. The CDR3 length is 12 residues. The CDR3 nucleotides are TGCGCCAGCAGCTCACAGGGAAATGAGCAGTTCTTC. This encodes CASSSQGNEQFF.

Ten or more counts support this clone. The J gene is TRBJ1-4, the V gene TRBV30, with D unclear. The germline V and J ends were trimmed by 2 bases and 0 bases, with 13 bases remaining between them. The CDR3 covers 16 residues. CDR1 and CDR2 (germline): GTSNPN, SVGIG (reference sequence). The CDR3 coding sequence is TGTGCCTGGAGTCCATTGGGCCGATCAACTAATGAAAAACTGTTTTTT. Translation gives CAWSPLGRSTNEKLFF.

This chain connects TRBV2 to TRBJ2-5; no reliable D call. V was shortened by 4 bases and J by 9 bases, with 9 bases between the two germline ends. The CDR3 consists of 11 residues. CDR1 is SNHLY and CDR2 is FYNNEI in the germline V gene. The CDR3 DNA reads as TGTGCCAGCAGTGCCCTTCAGGCCCAGTACTTC. It yields the protein CASSALQAQYF.

This clone came up a few times. The J gene is TRBJ1-1, the V gene TRBV28, with D unclear. In germline, CDR1 is MDHEN, CDR2 SYDVKM. This CDR3 comprises 14 residues. Between the trimmed V and J ends, which lost 7 bases and 3 bases, there was a span of 15 bases. This chain's CDR3 is CASTLREVDTEAFF. The CDR3 DNA follows: TGTGCCAGCACCCTTCGAGAGGTCGACACTGAAGCTTTCTTT. Complete variable domain (other parts from reference TRBV28 and TRBJ1-1): DVKVTQSSRYLVKRTGEKVFLECVQDMDHENMFWYRQDPGLGLRLIYFSYDVKMKEKGDIPEGYSVSREKKERFSLILESASTNQTSMYLCASTLREVDTEAFFGQGTRLTVV.

The chain combines TRBV7-3 with TRBJ2-3, with 12 bases lining up with TRBD2. The junction had 3 bases not matched to a gene; V was cut back by 5 bases and J by 0 bases. Germline loops: CDR1 SGHTA, CDR2 FQGTGA. CDR3 length: 16 residues. This CDR3 reads CASSIGTSGSTDTQYF. CDR3 sequence (DNA): TGTGCCAGCAGCATTGGGACTAGCGGGAGCACAGATACGCAGTATTTT.

The chain is built from TRBV7-2 and TRBJ2-6; TRBD1 might be the D (6 bases). This CDR3 has 16 residues. CDR1 is SGHTA and CDR2 is FQGNSA in the germline V gene. Deletions cut 2 bases from V and 2 bases from J, with 10 bases between. The DNA for the CDR3 is TGTGCCAGCAGCTTAAACACAGGGCCTGGGGCCAACGTCCTGACTTTC. Encoded protein: CASSLNTGPGANVLTF.

As to this clone: At the DNA level, this CDR3 is encoded by other sequences in the same sample as well. The rearrangement joins TRBV5-1 to TRBJ2-7; D not resolved. Per the germline V gene, CDR1 is SGHRS and CDR2 is YFSETQ. V lost 0 bases and J 1 base, leaving 5 bases between the germline ends. There are 13 residues in the CDR3. The CDR3 reads CASSLDPSYEQYF. The DNA for the CDR3 is TGCGCCAGCAGCTTGGACCCTTCCTACGAGCAGTACTTC.

V is TRBV2 and J is TRBJ2-1, with 10 bases fitting TRBD2. V was pared by 6 bases and J by 6 bases, with 11 bases of the junction left unmatched. The CDR3 loop spans 16 amino acids. The germline V gene has CDR1 SNHLY and CDR2 FYNNEI. The DNA for the CDR3 is TGTGCCAGCAGAGGGCCTGGGCTAGCGGGAGCCAATGAGCAGTTCTTC. The encoded protein is CASRGPGLAGANEQFF.

This clone has ten or more counts. This chain joins TRBV11-2 and TRBJ2-3; maybe TRBD2 (5 bases). Trimming cost V 4 bases and J 1 base, with 15 bases left between them. This CDR3 comprises 16 residues. Germline V gives CDR1 SGHAT, CDR2 FQNNGV. The CDR3 bases are TGTGCCAGCAGCTCCGCACGAGCGGCCGGCACAGATACGCAGTATTTT. Translation: CASSSARAAGTDTQYF.

The chain combines TRBV5-5 with TRBJ2-5; 7 positions agree with TRBD1. Germline CDR1 and CDR2: SGHKS and YYEKEE (reference sequence). The V and J ends lost 4 bases and 1 base, in that order; junction bases with no gene match: 7. The CDR3 has 15 amino acids. CDR3 region: CASSVRQGVQETQYF. DNA for the CDR3: TGTGCCAGCAGCGTTAGACAGGGCGTCCAAGAGACCCAGTACTTC.